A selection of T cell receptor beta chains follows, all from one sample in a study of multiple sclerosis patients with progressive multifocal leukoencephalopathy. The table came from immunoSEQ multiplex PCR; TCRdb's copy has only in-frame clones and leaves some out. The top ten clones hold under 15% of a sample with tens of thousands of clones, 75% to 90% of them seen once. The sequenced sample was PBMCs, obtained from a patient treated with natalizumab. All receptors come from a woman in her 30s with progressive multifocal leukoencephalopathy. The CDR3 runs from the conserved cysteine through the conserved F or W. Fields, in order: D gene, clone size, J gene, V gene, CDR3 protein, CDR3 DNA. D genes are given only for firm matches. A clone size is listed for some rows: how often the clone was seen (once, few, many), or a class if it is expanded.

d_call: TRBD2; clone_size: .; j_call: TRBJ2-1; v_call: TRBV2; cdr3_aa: CASRLREASSYNEQFF; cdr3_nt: TGTGCCAGCAGATTGCGGGAGGCTTCCTCCTACAATGAGCAGTTCTTC
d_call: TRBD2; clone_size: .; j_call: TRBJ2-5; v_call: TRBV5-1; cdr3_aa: CASSLASGSQETQYF; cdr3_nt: TGCGCCAGCAGCTTAGCTAGCGGGTCTCAAGAGACCCAGTACTTC
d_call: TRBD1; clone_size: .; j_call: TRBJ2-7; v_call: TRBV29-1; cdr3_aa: CSARQGEEQYF; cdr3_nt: TGCAGCGCCCGACAGGGGGAAGAGCAGTACTTC
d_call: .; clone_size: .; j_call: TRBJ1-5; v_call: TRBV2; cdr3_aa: CASSGGGHSSNQPQHF; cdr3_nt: TGTGCCAGCAGTGGAGGTGGACATTCTAGCAATCAGCCCCAGCATTTT
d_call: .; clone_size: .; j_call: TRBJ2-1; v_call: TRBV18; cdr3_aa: CASSPRYLRDITYNEQFF; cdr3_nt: TGTGCCAGCTCACCAAGGTATCTCCGGGACATTACGTACAATGAGCAGTTCTTC
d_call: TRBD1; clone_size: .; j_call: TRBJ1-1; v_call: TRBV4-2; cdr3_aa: CASSQGRTGNTEAFF; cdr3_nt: TGTGCCAGCAGCCAAGGTAGGACAGGGAACACTGAAGCTTTCTTT
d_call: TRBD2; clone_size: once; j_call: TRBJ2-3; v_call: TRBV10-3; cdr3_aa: CAISEKAGGSTDTQYF; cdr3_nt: TGTGCCATCAGCGAGAAAGCGGGAGGGAGCACAGATACGCAGTATTTT
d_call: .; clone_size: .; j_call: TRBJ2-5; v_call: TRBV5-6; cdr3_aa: CASSLLIYPGEQYF; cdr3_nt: TGTGCCAGCAGCTTGTTGATATATCCGGGAGAGCAGTACTTC
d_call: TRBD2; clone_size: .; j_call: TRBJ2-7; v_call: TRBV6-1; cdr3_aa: CASTLMAGAGEQYF; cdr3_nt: TGTGCCAGCACCCTGATGGCGGGAGCTGGGGAGCAGTACTTC
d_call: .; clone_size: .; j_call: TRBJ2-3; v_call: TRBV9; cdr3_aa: CASSARGIGFPSTDTQYF; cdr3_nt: TGTGCCAGCAGCGCGAGAGGTATAGGTTTCCCTAGCACAGATACGCAGTATTTT
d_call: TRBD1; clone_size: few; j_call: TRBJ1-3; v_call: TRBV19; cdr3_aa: CASSRQGQFGNTIYF; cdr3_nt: TGTGCCAGTAGCCGACAGGGGCAGTTCGGAAACACCATATATTTT
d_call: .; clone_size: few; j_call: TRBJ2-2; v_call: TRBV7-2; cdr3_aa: CASRRDAGGGELFF; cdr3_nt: TGTGCCAGCAGGCGGGACGCAGGGGGCGGGGAGCTGTTTTTT
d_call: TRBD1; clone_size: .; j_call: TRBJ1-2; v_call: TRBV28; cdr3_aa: CASSLGTGERYYGYTF; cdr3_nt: TGTGCCAGCAGTTTAGGGACAGGGGAGAGGTACTATGGCTACACCTTC
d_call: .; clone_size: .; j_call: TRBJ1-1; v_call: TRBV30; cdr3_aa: CAWSHEQGTEAFF; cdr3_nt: TGTGCCTGGAGTCACGAACAGGGAACTGAAGCTTTCTTT
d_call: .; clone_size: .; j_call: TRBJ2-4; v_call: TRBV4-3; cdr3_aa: CASPQGGPRHKNIQYF; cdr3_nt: TGCGCCAGCCCCCAGGGAGGCCCCCGGCACAAAAACATTCAGTACTTC
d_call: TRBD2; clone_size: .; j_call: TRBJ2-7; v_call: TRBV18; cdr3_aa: CASSQSSGRENEQYF; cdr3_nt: TGTGCCAGCTCACAATCTAGCGGGAGGGAGAACGAGCAGTACTTC
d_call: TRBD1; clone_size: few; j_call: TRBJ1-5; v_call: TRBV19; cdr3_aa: CASGQGGDNQPQHF; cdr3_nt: TGTGCCAGCGGACAGGGAGGGGACAATCAGCCCCAGCATTTT
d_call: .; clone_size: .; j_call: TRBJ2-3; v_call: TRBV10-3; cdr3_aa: CAANTGEGQRTDTQYF; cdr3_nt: TGTGCCGCCAATACTGGGGAGGGACAGCGCACAGATACGCAGTATTTT
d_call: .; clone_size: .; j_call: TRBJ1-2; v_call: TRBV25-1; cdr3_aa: CASSEGGANYGYTF; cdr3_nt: TGTGCCAGCAGTGAAGGCGGGGCTAACTATGGCTACACCTTC